One T cell receptor beta chain is described in this entry. Germline CDR1 is WSHSY and CDR2 is SAAADI. The V and J ends lost 0 bases and 7 bases respectively, with 12 bases between them. The CDR3 covers 14 residues. This entry comes from a study of blood T cells in healthy people across ages. Peripheral blood, 9.5 to 10 milliliters per donor, was collected. The authors ran a second PCR of roughly 6 to 12 cycles using a sample-barcoded 5' primer and a J-beta primer mix. Researchers report that a template-switch adaptor with 12 random nucleotides tagged each cDNA molecule. TCRdb fed the 5' RACE reads into MiXCR, producing one record per CDR3 protein. The sample shows 700,000 or so distinct CDR3 sequences, approximately 22% of them seen only once.

The material sequenced was blood. The genes are TRBV10-2 and TRBJ1-1, with D unresolved. This clonotype was obtained from a man between 65 and 85 years old in good health. This CDR3 reads CASSESDYGSEAFF. CDR3 bases: TGCGCCAGCAGTGAGTCCGATTACGGAAGTGAAGCTTTCTTT.